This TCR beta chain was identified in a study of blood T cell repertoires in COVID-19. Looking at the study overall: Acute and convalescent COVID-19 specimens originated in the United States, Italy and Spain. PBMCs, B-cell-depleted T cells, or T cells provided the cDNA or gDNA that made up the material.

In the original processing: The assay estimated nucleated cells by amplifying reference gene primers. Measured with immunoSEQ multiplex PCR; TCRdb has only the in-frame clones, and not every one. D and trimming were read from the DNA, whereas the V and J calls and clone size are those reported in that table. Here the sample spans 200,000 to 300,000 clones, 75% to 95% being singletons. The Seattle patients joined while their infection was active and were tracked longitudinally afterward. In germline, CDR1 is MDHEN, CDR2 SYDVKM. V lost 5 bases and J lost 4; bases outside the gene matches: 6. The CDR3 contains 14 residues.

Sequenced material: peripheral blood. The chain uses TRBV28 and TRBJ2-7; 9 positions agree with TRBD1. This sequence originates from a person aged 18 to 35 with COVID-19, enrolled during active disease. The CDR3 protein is CASSDRGRKYEQYF. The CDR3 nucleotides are TGTGCCAGCAGTGACAGGGGGAGAAAGTACGAGCAGTACTTC.